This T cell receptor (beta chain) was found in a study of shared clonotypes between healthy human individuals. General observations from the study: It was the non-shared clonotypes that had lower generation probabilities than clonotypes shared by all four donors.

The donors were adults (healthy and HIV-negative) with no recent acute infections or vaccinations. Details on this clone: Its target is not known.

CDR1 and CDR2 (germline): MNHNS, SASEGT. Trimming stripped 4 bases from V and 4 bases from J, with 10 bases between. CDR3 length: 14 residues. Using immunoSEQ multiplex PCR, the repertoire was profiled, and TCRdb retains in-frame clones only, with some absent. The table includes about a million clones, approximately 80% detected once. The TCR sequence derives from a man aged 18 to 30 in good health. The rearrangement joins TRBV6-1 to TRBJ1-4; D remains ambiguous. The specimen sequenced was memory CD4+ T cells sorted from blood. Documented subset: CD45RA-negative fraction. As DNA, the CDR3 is TGTGCCAGCAGTGGGACCCTTTTTAATGAAAAACTGTTTTTT. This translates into CASSGTLFNEKLFF.